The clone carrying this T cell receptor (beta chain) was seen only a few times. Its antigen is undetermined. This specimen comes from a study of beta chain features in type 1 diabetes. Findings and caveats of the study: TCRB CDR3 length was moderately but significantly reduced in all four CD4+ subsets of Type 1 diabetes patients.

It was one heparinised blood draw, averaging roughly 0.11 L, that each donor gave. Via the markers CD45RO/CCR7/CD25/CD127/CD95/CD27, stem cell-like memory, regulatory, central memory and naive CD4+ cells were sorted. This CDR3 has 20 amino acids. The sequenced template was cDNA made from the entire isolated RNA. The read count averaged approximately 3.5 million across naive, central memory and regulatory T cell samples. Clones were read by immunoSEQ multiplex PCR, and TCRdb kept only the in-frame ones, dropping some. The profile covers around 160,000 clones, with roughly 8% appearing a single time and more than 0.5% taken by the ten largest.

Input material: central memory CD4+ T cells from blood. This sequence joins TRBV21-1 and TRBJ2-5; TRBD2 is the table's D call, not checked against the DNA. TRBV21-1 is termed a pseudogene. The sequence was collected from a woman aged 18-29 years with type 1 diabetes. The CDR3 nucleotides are TGTGCCAGCAGCAACGTGGGGGAGGCTGGACGGGCCTCGGACCAAGAGACCCAGTACTTC. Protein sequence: CASSNVGEAGRASDQETQYF.